The rows below give T cell receptor beta chains drawn from one sample of a study of cytomegalovirus exposure and HLA in healthy donors. Here immunoSEQ multiplex PCR was the method, and the copy in TCRdb shows in-frame clones only, minus some. The table lists over 100,000 clones, approximately 10% of them singletons. Source material: PBMCs. The receptors come from a middle-aged woman in good health and CMV-seropositive. Each CDR3 is given with its conserved first and last residue. A D gene is named only where the DNA matches it firmly. A clone size is listed for some rows: how often the clone was seen (once, few, many), or a class if it is expanded.

TRBD1	-	TRBV27	TRBJ1-2	TGTGCCAGCAGTTTAGGGACAGGAACCTATGGCTACACCTTC	CASSLGTGTYGYTF
TRBD1	few	TRBV6-5	TRBJ1-2	TGTGCCAGCAGTTACAAGAACAGGGGAATCTATGGCTACACCTTC	CASSYKNRGIYGYTF
TRBD1	few	TRBV5-6	TRBJ2-6	TGTGCCAGCGCTACGGACAGGGCATTTAGCTCTGGGGCCAACGTCCTGACTTTC	CASATDRAFSSGANVLTF
-	few	TRBV19	TRBJ2-7	TGTGCCAGTAGTATAGGAGGGACACCCACCTACGAGCAGTACTTC	CASSIGGTPTYEQYF
-	-	TRBV19	TRBJ2-7	TGTGCCAGTAGTTTGGCGGGTACCTACGAGCAGTACTTC	CASSLAGTYEQYF
TRBD1	once	TRBV4-3	TRBJ2-4	TGCGCCAGCAGCCAAGATACCCCGGGACAGGGGGTAGGGGCCAAAAACATTCAGTACTTC	CASSQDTPGQGVGAKNIQYF
TRBD1	-	TRBV2	TRBJ2-5	TGTGCCAGCAGTGACCCCCGGGACAGGGGAGAGACCCAGTACTTC	CASSDPRDRGETQYF
-	-	TRBV13	TRBJ2-5	TGTGCCAGCAGCATGGGGGGTGAGACCCAGTACTTC	CASSMGGETQYF
-	-	TRBV19	TRBJ2-7	TGTGCCAGTAGTATCACAGGGAATCAGCAGTACTTC	CASSITGNQQYF
TRBD1	few	TRBV11-2	TRBJ2-5	TGTGCCAGCAGCATGGACAGGGGGGAGACCCAGTACTTC	CASSMDRGETQYF
-	-	TRBV5-1	TRBJ2-7	TGCGCCAGCAGCTTGGAACAGGGATCCTACGAGCAGTACTTC	CASSLEQGSYEQYF
TRBD1	few	TRBV7-2	TRBJ1-6	TGTGCCAGCAGCCTTCAGACAGGGGGCGATTCACCCCTCCACTTT	CASSLQTGGDSPLHF
TRBD2	-	TRBV7-9	TRBJ2-1	TGTGCCAGCAGCTTAGCGCTGATGGCGCGGGGGGGCACGAATGAGCAGTTCTTC	CASSLALMARGGTNEQFF
TRBD1	few	TRBV6-1	TRBJ1-4	TGTGCCAGCAGTGACCTTCTTTGGGCAGGGGGTAATGAAAAACTGTTTTTT	CASSDLLWAGGNEKLFF
TRBD1	-	TRBV5-6	TRBJ1-2	TGTGCCAGCAGCTTGATTGGGCAGGGGGCGTATGGCTACACCTTC	CASSLIGQGAYGYTF
-	few	TRBV2	TRBJ1-2	TGTGCCAGCAGTGAATCCCCATGGGGGCGCGATGGCTACACCTTC	CASSESPWGRDGYTF
-	few	TRBV5-1	TRBJ2-3	TGCGCCAGCAGCTTGGCCGTCGGACAGCCACGAATAGTGACGCAGTATTTT	CASSLAVGQPRIVTQYF
TRBD2	-	TRBV7-8	TRBJ2-2	TGTGCCAGCAGCTTTATGACTAGCGGGGGAAGGGAGCTGTTTTTT	CASSFMTSGGRELFF
-	-	TRBV5-6	TRBJ1-2	TGTGCCAGCAGCTTTGGGGAGGACTATGGCTACACCTTC	CASSFGEDYGYTF
-	-	TRBV4-3	TRBJ1-1	TGCGCCAGCAGCCAAGGACTAAAGGATAGGGCTTTCTTT	CASSQGLKDRAFF
TRBD2	few	TRBV2	TRBJ2-7	TGTGCCAGCAGTGATGTTCAGCGGGGGCCGGCTTACGAGCAGTACTTC	CASSDVQRGPAYEQYF
-	-	TRBV2	TRBJ1-2	TGTGCCAGCACCGAAGGAGGTGATTATGGCTACACCTTC	CASTEGGDYGYTF
TRBD1	few	TRBV5-1	TRBJ1-1	TGCGCCAGCACTGGACAGGGGAACACTGAAGCTTTCTTT	CASTGQGNTEAFF
-	few	TRBV9	TRBJ2-1	TGTGCCAGCAGCGGGGAGGCGGGGACTTCCTACAATGAGCAGTTCTTC	CASSGEAGTSYNEQFF
TRBD2	-	TRBV5-1	TRBJ2-5	TGCGCCAGCAGCTTGGTCACTAGCGGGGGGGCGGAGACCCAGTACTTC	CASSLVTSGGAETQYF
-	few	TRBV7-2	TRBJ2-1	TGTGCCAGCAGCCCAGGGGTTGGAGCCTACAATGAGCAGTTCTTC	CASSPGVGAYNEQFF
-	-	TRBV6-5	TRBJ1-1	TGTGCCAGCAGTTACGAAAGGGGCACTGAAGCTTTCTTT	CASSYERGTEAFF
-	-	TRBV7-2	TRBJ2-1	TGTGCCAGCAGCGGTAGCGGAAGCTCCTACAATGAGCAGTTCTTC	CASSGSGSSYNEQFF
-	few	TRBV21-1	TRBJ1-3	TGTGCCAGCAGCAAGGGGGACAGGGGATCAGGAAACACCATATATTTT	CASSKGDRGSGNTIYF
-	few	TRBV9	TRBJ2-1	TGTGCCAGCATGGGGCCCCACGTGGATGAGCAGTTCTTC	CASMGPHVDEQFF
TRBD1	-	TRBV5-1	TRBJ1-1	TGCGCCAGCAGCCTCCGACAGGGCGGGAACACTGAAGCTTTCTTT	CASSLRQGGNTEAFF
TRBD2	few	TRBV19	TRBJ2-7	TGTGCCAGTCGCGAAAAGCGGGGATCCTACGAGCAGTACTTC	CASREKRGSYEQYF
TRBD1	-	TRBV5-1	TRBJ2-1	TGCGCCAGCAGCTCCGGGACAGGGCGCGGCAATGAGCAGTTCTTC	CASSSGTGRGNEQFF
TRBD2	-	TRBV9	TRBJ2-3	TGTGCCAGCAGCGTAGGGGGGGCTAGCGGGGGCACAGATACGCAGTATTTT	CASSVGGASGGTDTQYF
TRBD1	many	TRBV6-5	TRBJ2-1	TGTGCCAGCAGTGCAACCGGGACAGGGGGCGATGAGCAGTTCTTC	CASSATGTGGDEQFF
-	few	TRBV29-1	TRBJ2-7	TGCAGCGTTGCATCGGCCTACGAGCAGTACTTC	CSVASAYEQYF
-	few	TRBV13	TRBJ1-4	TGTGCCAGCAGCCGAGGGGGGGGGACTGAAAAACTGTTTTTT	CASSRGGGTEKLFF
TRBD1	few	TRBV10-3	TRBJ1-1	TGTGCCATCAGTGAGTCGATAGGGACAGTGAACACTGAAGCTTTCTTT	CAISESIGTVNTEAFF
-	few	TRBV6-1	TRBJ1-5	TGTGCCAGCAGGACAGGAACAAAAGGGCAGCATTTT	CASRTGTKGQHF
-	-	TRBV5-4	TRBJ2-7	TGTGCCAGCAGCCCGGACGGAGGATTAAACGAGCAGTACTTC	CASSPDGGLNEQYF
TRBD1	-	TRBV5-6	TRBJ1-2	TGTGCCAGCAGCTACCAGACAGGGGGGGGGATCGTCTACTATGGCTACACCTTC	CASSYQTGGGIVYYGYTF
-	-	TRBV6-1	TRBJ1-1	TGTGCCAGCAGTGAAGGCGGAGGAAACACTGAAGCTTTCTTT	CASSEGGGNTEAFF
TRBD1	few	TRBV10-3	TRBJ2-1	TGTGCCATCAGTCGGGGGACAGGGGACAATGAGCAGTTCTTC	CAISRGTGDNEQFF
TRBD1	few	TRBV5-1	TRBJ1-3	TGCGCCAGCACCCTGGACGGGCAGGGGGCTGGAAACACCATATATTTT	CASTLDGQGAGNTIYF
TRBD1	-	TRBV11-2	TRBJ2-1	TGTGCCAGCAGCTTCCCGGGACAGGGTACGAATGAGCAGTTCTTC	CASSFPGQGTNEQFF
-	few	TRBV7-8	TRBJ2-7	TGTGCCAGCAGCTTCCTCCAGGGTACCTACGAGCAGTACTTC	CASSFLQGTYEQYF
TRBD2	few	TRBV5-4	TRBJ2-1	TGTGCCAGCAGCCCCGGGACTAGCGGGGGGGAATATGAGCAGTTCTTC	CASSPGTSGGEYEQFF
-	-	TRBV4-3	TRBJ1-1	TGCGCCAGCAGCCAAGGTCTAAGGCAGGGGAACACTGAAGCTTTCTTT	CASSQGLRQGNTEAFF
-	-	TRBV7-6	TRBJ1-2	TGTGCCAGCAGCTTATTGGGGGGAAGTGGCTACACCTTC	CASSLLGGSGYTF
TRBD1	-	TRBV18	TRBJ1-1	TGTGCCAGCTTTCAAGGACAGGGTTACACTGAAGCTTTCTTT	CASFQGQGYTEAFF
TRBD1	few	TRBV11-3	TRBJ1-6	TGTGCCAGCAGCCCCGGGACAGCCTATAATTCACCCCTCCACTTT	CASSPGTAYNSPLHF
TRBD1	-	TRBV2	TRBJ1-2	TGTGCCAGCACTTGGACAGGGGAAGATGGCTACACCTTC	CASTWTGEDGYTF
-	-	TRBV2	TRBJ2-7	TGTGCCAGCAGTCCTACCGGGACTCTCTCCTACGAGCAGTACTTC	CASSPTGTLSYEQYF
TRBD2	-	TRBV10-3	TRBJ2-3	TGTGCCATCAGTCCTATAGCGGGGGGGGCAGATACGCAGTATTTT	CAISPIAGGADTQYF